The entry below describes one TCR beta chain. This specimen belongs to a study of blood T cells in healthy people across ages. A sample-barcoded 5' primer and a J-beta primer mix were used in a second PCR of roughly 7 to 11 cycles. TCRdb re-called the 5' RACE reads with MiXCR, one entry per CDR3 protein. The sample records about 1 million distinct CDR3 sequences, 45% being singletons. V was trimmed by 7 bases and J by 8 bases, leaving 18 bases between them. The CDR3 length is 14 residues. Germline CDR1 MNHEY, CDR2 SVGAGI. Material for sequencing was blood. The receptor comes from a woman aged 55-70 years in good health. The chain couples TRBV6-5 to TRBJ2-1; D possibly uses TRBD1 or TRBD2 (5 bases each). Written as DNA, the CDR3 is TGTGCCAGCACCAGTAGGATCAGAGGGGATGAGCAGTTCTTC. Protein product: CASTSRIRGDEQFF.